Sequencing of this T cell receptor beta chain was carried out in a study of cytomegalovirus exposure and HLA in healthy donors. Findings of the study overall: When the data were analyzed later, several of the most significant clusters appeared to be linked to common viral pathogens.

A word on this clone: Its antigen is not identified.

PCR was performed using 60 Vbeta and 13 Jbeta primers. This table comes from immunoSEQ multiplex PCR, and its TCRdb copy is limited to in-frame clones, with some not included. The repertoire holds more than 100,000 clones, with about three quarters as singletons. It was healthy bone marrow donors who served as donors. Per germline, CDR1 SQVTM and CDR2 ANQGSEA. The length of the CDR3 is 11 residues. Trimming removed 7 bases at V and 4 bases at J, with 11 bases between. This receptor was identified in a man aged 50 or older in good health and CMV-seropositive. Sequenced: PBMCs. The rearrangement uses TRBV29-1 and TRBJ2-7; D might be TRBD2 (5 bases). The CDR3 nucleotides read TGCAGCGCCGGGAAGCCTTACGAGCAGTACTTC. Protein product: CSAGKPYEQYF.